The present T cell receptor beta chain was sequenced within a study of T-cell reconstitution after alpha-beta-depleted transplantation in children. Study-wide findings and caveats: Some patients' high day-60 TCRbeta diversity was attributed to recipient cells surviving conditioning.

Germline CDR1 and CDR2: SEHNR and FQNEAQ (reference sequence). The CDR3 is 14 residues long. J lost 7 bases, V lost 3 bases, and 6 bases had no gene match. Preparation of the TCRbeta library used unique molecular identifiers. TCRdb re-analysed the PCR reads in MiXCR, keeping a single row per CDR3 protein. Among about 110,000 distinct CDR3 sequences listed, 5.5% to 7% were seen once. This clonotype was seen only a few times. Its antigen is currently unknown. The sequences come from PBMCs, mostly from graft donor cells, collected 360 days after TCRalphabeta/CD19-depleted stem cell transplant. The source of this sequence is a male patient aged 2 to 9 who had a stem cell transplant for acute lymphoblastic leukemia, so the T cells may come from the graft donor. This chain uses TRBV7-9 with TRBJ2-1, with 7 bases aligning to TRBD2. CDR3 coding DNA: TGTGCCAGCAGCTTTGGACTGCGGGAGAATGAGCAGTTCTTC. This codes for CASSFGLRENEQFF.